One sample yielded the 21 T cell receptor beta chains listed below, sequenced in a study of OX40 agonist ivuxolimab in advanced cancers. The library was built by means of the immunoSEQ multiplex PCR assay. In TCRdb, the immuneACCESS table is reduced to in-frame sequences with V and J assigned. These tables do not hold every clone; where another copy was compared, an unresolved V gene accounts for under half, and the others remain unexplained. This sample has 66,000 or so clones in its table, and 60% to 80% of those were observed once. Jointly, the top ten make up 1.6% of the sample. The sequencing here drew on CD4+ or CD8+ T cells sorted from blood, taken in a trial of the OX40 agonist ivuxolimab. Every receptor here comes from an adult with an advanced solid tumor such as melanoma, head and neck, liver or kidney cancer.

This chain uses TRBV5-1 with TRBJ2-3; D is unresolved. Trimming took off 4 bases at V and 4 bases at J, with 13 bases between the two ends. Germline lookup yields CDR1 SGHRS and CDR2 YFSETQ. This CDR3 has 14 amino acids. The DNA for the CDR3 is TGCGCCAGCAGCGAAAACTCTGGTGCAGATACGCAGTATTTT. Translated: CASSENSGADTQYF. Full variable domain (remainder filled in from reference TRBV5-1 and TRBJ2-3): KAGVTQTPRYLIKTRGQQVTLSCSPISGHRSVSWYQQTPGQGLQFLFEYFSETQRNKGNFPGRFSGRQFSNSRSEMNVSTLELGDSALYLCASSENSGADTQYFGPGTRLTVL.

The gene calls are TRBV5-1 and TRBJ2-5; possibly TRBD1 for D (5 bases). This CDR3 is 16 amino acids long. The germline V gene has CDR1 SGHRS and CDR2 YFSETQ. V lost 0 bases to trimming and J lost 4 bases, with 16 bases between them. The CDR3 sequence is CASSLDVREVRETQYF. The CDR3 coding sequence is TGCGCCAGCAGCTTGGATGTCAGGGAAGTTCGAGAGACCCAGTACTTC.

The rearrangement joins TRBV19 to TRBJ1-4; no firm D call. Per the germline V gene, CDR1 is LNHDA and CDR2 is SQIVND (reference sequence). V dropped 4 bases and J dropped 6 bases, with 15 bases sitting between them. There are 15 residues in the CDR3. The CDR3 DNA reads TGTGCCAGTAGTAAATACCCGGGTGAAGATGAAAAACTGTTTTTT. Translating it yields CASSKYPGEDEKLFF.

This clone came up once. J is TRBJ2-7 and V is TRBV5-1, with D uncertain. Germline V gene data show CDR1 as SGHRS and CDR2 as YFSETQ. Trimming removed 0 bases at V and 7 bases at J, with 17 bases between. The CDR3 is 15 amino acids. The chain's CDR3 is CASSLEGQVEREQYF. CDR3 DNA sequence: TGCGCCAGCAGCTTGGAAGGGCAGGTCGAGAGAGAGCAGTACTTC.

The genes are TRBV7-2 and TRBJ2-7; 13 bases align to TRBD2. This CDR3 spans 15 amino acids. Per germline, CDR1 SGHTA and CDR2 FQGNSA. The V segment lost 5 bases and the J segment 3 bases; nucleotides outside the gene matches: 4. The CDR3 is CASSKGTSGIYEQYF. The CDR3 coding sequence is TGTGCCAGCAGCAAGGGGACTAGCGGGATCTACGAGCAGTACTTC.

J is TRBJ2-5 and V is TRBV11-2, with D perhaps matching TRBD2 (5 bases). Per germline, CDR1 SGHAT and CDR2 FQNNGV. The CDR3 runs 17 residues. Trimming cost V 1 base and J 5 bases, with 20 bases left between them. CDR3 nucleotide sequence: TGTGCCAGCAGCTTAGGGAGAAATAGCGCCCAGTCGGAGACCCAGTACTTC. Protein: CASSLGRNSAQSETQYF.

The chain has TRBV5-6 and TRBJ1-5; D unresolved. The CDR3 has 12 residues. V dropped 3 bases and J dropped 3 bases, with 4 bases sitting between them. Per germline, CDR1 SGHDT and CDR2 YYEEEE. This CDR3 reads CASSYVNQPQHF. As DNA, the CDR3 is TGTGCCAGCAGCTACGTCAATCAGCCCCAGCATTTT.

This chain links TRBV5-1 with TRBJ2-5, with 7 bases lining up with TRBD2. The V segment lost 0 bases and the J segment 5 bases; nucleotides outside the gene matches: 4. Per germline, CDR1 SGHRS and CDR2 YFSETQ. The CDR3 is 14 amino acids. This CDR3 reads CASSLGTRGETQYF. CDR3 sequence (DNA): TGCGCCAGCAGCTTGGGGACTAGGGGCGAGACCCAGTACTTC. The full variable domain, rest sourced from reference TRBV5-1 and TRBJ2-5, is KAGVTQTPRYLIKTRGQQVTLSCSPISGHRSVSWYQQTPGQGLQFLFEYFSETQRNKGNFPGRFSGRQFSNSRSEMNVSTLELGDSALYLCASSLGTRGETQYFGPGTRLLVL.

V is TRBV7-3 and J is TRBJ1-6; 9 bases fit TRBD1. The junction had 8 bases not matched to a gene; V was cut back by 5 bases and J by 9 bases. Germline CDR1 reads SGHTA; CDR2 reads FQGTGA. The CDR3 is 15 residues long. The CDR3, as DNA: TGTGCCAGCAGCCAAAAACAGGGGGCAGCTTCACCCCTCCACTTT. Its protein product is CASSQKQGAASPLHF.

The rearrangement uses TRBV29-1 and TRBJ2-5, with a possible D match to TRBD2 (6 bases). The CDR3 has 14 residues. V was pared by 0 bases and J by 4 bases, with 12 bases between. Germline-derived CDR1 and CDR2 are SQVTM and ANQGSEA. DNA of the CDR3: TGCAGCGTTGAAGATGGGCTAGCGAGAGAGACCCAGTACTTC. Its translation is CSVEDGLARETQYF. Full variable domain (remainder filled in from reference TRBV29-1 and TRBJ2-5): SAVISQKPSRDICQRGTSLTIQCQVDSQVTMMFWYRQQPGQSLTLIATANQGSEATYESGFVIDKFPISRPNLTFSTLTVSNMSPEDSSIYLCSVEDGLARETQYFGPGTRLLVL.

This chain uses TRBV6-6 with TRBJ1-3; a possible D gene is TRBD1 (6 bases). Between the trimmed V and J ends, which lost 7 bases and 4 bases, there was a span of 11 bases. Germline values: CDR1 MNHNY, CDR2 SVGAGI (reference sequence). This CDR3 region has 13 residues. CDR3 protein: CASTPTGGNTIYF. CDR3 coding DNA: TGTGCCAGCACCCCCACAGGGGGAAACACCATATATTTT.

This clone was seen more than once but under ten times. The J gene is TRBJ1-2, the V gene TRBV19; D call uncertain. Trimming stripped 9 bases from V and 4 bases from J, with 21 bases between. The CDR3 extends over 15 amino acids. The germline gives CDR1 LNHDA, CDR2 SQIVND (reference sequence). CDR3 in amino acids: CASGDIILGVYGYTF. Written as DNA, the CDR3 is TGTGCCAGCGGAGACATAATTTTGGGAGTCTATGGCTACACCTTC. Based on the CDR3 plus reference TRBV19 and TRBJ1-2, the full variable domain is DGGITQSPKYLFRKEGQNVTLSCEQNLNHDAMYWYRQDPGQGLRLIYYSQIVNDFQKGDIAEGYSVSREKKESFPLTVTSAQKNPTAFYLCASGDIILGVYGYTFGSGTRLTVV.

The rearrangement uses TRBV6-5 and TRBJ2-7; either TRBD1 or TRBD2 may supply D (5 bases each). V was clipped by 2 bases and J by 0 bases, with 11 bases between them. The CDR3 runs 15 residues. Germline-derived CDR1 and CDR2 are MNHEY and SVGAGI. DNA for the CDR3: TGTGCCAGCAGTTACGGGGACCCGAGCTCCTACGAGCAGTACTTC. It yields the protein CASSYGDPSSYEQYF.

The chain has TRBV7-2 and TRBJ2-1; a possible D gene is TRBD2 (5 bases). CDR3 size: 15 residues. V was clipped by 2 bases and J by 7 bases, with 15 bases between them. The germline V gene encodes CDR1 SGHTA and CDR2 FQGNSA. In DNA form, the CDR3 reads TGTGCCAGCAGCTTAACGCGGACCGGGGTTAATGAGCAGTTCTTC. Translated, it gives CASSLTRTGVNEQFF. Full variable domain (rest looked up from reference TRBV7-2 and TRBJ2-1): GAGVSQSPSNKVTEKGKDVELRCDPISGHTALYWYRQSLGQGLEFLIYFQGNSAPDKSGLPSDRFSAERTGGSVSTLTIQRTQQEDSAVYLCASSLTRTGVNEQFFGPGTRLTVL.

CDR3 DNA sequence: TGTGCCAGCAGTTACTCCCGACAGGGCGGCACTGAAGCTTTCTTT. Translation gives CASSYSRQGGTEAFF. This rearrangement joins TRBV6-5 to TRBJ1-1, with 7 bases identical to TRBD1. The CDR3 length is 15 residues. The germline V gene encodes CDR1 MNHEY and CDR2 SVGAGI. The ends lost 0 bases at V and 4 bases at J; junction bases unmatched: 5.

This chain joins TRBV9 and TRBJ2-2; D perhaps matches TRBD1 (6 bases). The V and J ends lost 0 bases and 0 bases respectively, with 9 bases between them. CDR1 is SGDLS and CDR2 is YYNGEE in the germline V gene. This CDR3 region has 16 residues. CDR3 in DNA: TGTGCCAGCAGCGTAGCTAGGACAGCGAACACCGGGGAGCTGTTTTTT. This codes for CASSVARTANTGELFF.

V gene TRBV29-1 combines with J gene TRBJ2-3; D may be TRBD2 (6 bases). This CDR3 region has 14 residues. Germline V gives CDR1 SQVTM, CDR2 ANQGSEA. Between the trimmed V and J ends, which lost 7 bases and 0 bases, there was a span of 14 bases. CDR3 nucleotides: TGCAGCGCCACCGCGGGACCCAGCACAGATACGCAGTATTTT. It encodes CSATAGPSTDTQYF.

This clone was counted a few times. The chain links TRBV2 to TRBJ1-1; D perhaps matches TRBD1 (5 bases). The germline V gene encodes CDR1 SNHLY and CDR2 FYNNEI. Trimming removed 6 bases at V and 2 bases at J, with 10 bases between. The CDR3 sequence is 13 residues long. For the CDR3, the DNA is TGTGCCAGCAGAGTGGACACTAACACTGAAGCTTTCTTT. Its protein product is CASRVDTNTEAFF.

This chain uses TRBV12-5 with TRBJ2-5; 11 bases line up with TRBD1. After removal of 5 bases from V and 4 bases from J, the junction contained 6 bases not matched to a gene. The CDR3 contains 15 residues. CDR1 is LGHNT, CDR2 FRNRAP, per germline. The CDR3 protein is CASGDRTGGGETQYF. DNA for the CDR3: TGTGCTAGTGGTGACCGGACAGGGGGCGGAGAGACCCAGTACTTC.

The chain's CDR3 is CATRGTGMNTEAFF. The CDR3 DNA sequence: TGCGCCACGAGGGGAACGGGGATGAACACTGAAGCTTTCTTT. The V gene is TRBV10-2, the J gene TRBJ1-1; D perhaps matches TRBD1 (5 bases). CDR1 is WSHSY and CDR2 is SAAADI in the germline V gene. Trimming stripped 10 bases from V and 0 bases from J, with 15 bases between. There are 14 residues in the CDR3.

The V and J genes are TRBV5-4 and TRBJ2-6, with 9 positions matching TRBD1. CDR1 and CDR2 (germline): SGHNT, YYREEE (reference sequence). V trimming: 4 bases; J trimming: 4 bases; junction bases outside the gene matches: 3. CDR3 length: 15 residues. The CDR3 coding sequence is TGTGCCAGCAGCCGGGACAGGGCCGGGGCCAACGTCCTGACTTTC. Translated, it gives CASSRDRAGANVLTF.